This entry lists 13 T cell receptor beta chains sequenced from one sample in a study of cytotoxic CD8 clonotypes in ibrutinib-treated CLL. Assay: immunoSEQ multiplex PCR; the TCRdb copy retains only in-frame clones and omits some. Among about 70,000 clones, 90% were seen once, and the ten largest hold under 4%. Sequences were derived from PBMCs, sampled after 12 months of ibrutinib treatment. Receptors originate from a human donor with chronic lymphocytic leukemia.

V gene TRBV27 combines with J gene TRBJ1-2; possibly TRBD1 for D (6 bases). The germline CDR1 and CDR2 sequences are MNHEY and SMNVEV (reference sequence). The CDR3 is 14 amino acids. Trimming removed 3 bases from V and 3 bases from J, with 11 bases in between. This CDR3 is CASSFRGGYYGYTF. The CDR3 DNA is TGTGCCAGCAGTTTTCGGGGGGGCTACTATGGCTACACCTTC.

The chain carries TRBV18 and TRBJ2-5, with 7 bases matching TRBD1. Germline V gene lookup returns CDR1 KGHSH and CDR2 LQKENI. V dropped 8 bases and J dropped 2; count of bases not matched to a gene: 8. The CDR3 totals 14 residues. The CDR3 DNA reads TGTGCCAGCGTCAAGGACAGGTCTCAAGAGACCCAGTACTTC. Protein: CASVKDRSQETQYF.

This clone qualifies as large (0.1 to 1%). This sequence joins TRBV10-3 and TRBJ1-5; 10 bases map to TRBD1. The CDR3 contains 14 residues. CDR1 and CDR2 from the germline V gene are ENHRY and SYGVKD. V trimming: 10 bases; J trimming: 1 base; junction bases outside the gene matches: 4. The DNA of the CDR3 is TGTGCCAGGGGGACAGGGGACAGCAATCAGCCCCAGCATTTT. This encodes CARGTGDSNQPQHF.

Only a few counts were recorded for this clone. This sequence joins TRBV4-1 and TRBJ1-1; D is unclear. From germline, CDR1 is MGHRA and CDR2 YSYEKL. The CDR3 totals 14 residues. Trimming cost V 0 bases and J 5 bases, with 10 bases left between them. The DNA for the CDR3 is TGCGCCAGCAGCCAAGATTCCTGGCTGACTGAAGCTTTCTTT. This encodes CASSQDSWLTEAFF.

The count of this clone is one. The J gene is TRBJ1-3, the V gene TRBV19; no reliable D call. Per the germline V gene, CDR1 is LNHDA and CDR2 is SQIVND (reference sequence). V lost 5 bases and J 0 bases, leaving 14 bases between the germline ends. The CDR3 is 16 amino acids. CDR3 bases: TGTGCCAGTAGTTTCGGCAGCCCGCGCTCTGGAAACACCATATATTTT. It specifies CASSFGSPRSGNTIYF. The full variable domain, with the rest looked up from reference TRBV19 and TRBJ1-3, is DGGITQSPKYLFRKEGQNVTLSCEQNLNHDAMYWYRQDPGQGLRLIYYSQIVNDFQKGDIAEGYSVSREKKESFPLTVTSAQKNPTAFYLCASSFGSPRSGNTIYFGEGSWLTVV.

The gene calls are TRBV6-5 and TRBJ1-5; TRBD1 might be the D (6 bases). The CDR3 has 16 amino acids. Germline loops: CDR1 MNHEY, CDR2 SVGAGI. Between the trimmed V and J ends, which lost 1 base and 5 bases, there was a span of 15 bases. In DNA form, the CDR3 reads TGTGCCAGCAGTTACTACCCGGCGGGGGGCGATCAGCCCCAGCATTTT. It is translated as CASSYYPAGGDQPQHF.

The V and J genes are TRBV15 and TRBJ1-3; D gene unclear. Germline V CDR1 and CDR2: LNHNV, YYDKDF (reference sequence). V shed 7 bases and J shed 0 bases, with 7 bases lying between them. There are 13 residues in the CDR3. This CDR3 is CATKTGSGNTIYF. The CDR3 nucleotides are TGTGCCACCAAAACCGGCTCTGGAAACACCATATATTTT.

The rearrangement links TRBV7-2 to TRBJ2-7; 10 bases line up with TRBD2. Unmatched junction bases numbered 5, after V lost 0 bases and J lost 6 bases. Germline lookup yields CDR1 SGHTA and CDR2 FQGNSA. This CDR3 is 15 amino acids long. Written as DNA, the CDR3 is TGTGCCAGCAGCTTAGCGCCTAGCGGGAGCGGCGAGCAGTACTTC. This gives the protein CASSLAPSGSGEQYF.

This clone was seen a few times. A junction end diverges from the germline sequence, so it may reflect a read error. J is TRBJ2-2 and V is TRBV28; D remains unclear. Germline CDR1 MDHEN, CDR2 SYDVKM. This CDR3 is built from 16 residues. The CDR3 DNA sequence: TGTGCCAGCAATTTAAGGCGCCAGAGCAACACCGGGGAGCTGTTTTTT. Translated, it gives CASNLRRQSNTGELFF.

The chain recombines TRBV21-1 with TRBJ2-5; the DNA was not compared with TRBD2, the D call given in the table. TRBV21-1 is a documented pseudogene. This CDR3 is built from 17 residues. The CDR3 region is CASSKEGSRFPPETQYF. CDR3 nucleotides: TGTGCCAGCAGCAAAGAAGGCTCGAGGTTTCCTCCGGAGACCCAGTACTTC.

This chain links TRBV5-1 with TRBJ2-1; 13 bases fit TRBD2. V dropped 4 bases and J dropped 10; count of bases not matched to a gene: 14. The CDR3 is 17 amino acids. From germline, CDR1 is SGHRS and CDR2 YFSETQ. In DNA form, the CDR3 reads TGCGCCAGCAGCATCCGACTAGCGGGAGGCCCAGGGATGGAGCAGTTCTTC. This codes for CASSIRLAGGPGMEQFF.

The CDR3 loop reads CASSNRVRDEQYF. DNA of the CDR3: TGTGCCAGCAGCAACAGGGTAAGGGACGAGCAGTACTTC. The rearrangement joins TRBV14 to TRBJ2-7, with a possible D match to TRBD1 (6 bases). V gave up 5 bases and J gave up 5 bases, with 13 bases separating them. The CDR3 is 13 residues long. Per the germline V gene, CDR1 is SGHDN and CDR2 is FVKESK.

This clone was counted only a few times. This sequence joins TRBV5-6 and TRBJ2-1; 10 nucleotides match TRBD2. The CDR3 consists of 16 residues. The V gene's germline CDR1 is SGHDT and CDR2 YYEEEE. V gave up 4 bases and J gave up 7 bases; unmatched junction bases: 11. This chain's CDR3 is CASSHMDSGRRNEQFF. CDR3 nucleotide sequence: TGTGCCAGCAGCCATATGGATAGCGGGAGGAGGAATGAGCAGTTCTTC.